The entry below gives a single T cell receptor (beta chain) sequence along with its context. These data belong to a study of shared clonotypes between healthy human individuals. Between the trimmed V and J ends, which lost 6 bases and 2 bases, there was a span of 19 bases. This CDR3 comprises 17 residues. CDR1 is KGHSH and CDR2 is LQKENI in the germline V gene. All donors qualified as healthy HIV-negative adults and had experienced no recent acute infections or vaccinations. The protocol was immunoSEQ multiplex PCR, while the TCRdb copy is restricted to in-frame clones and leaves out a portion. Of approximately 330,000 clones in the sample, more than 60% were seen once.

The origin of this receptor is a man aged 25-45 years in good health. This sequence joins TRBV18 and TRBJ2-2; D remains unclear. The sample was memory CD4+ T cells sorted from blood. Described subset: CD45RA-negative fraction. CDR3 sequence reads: CASSLTEAAENTGELFF. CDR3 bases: TGTGCCAGCTCCCTCACAGAGGCGGCAGAAAACACCGGGGAGCTGTTTTTT.